The clone carrying this T cell receptor (beta chain) was picked up many times. The data derive from a study of human T cells and chemical hapten exposure. Across the study: Patch tests containing 0.01% DPC, applied to the upper back, were read at 6 days.

As handled by the study authors: Individual samples carried between about 23,224 and 750,000 TCRs, with roughly 95,000 as the median. TCRdb analysed the RACE reads with MiXCR anew, one entry per CDR3 protein. The authors' filters were not applied to this entry. Of 350,000 to 400,000 distinct CDR3 sequences listed, 5% to 6.5% are singletons. Regarding time point: pre-sensitization, week 0. Treatment here: therapeutic diphenylcyclopropenone sensitization with weekly scalp DPC. Non-pregnant alopecia patients aged 18 to 70, suitable for DPC therapy. The germline gives CDR1 MNHNS, CDR2 SASEGT. The CDR3 is 14 amino acids. The V and J ends lost 0 bases and 9 bases, in that order; junction bases with no gene match: 6.

The material was whole blood, obtained in connection with sensitization to the hapten diphenylcyclopropenone (DPC). The chain combines TRBV6-1 with TRBJ1-1; TRBD1 agrees at 8 bases. The receptor's source is a woman between 45 and 60 years old with alopecia areata. Some clones in this sample may be carry-over from other donors' samples. CDR3 amino acids: CASSEAPGQGQAFF. The CDR3 nucleotides read TGTGCCAGCAGTGAAGCTCCCGGACAGGGTCAAGCTTTCTTT.